The clone carrying this T cell receptor (beta chain) was recorded many times. This entry is derived from a study of neurological immune-mediated disorders. V lost 4 bases, J lost 2 bases, and 12 bases lay in between. CDR3 length: 14 amino acids. CDR1 is LGHDT and CDR2 is YNNKEL in the germline V gene (reference sequence). The cDNA came from 5'RACE with 10-nucleotide random UMIs. Over 200 million TCR-beta sequences from 15-18 subjects were obtained in each sequencing run. TCRdb re-derived calls from the 5' RACE reads in MiXCR, one entry per CDR3 protein. In the table there are about 36,000 distinct CDR3 sequences, about 9.4% of which are singletons.

The source of this sequence is a woman aged 25 to 39 with HTLV-1-associated myelopathy (HAM/TSP). The sample was PBMCs. The chain uses TRBV3-1 and TRBJ2-7, with D possibly matching TRBD1 (6 bases). CDR3 sequence (DNA): TGTGCCAGCAGCCTTGGCAAGGGGGCCTACGAGCAGTACTTC. This translates into CASSLGKGAYEQYF.